Listed below are T cell receptor beta chains from one sample, sequenced in a study of OX40 agonist ivuxolimab in advanced cancers. Generated by immunoSEQ multiplex PCR, the TCRdb table keeps only in-frame clones and is missing some. The sample holds over 60,000 clones, 80% to 90% seen once. This material consisted of CD4+ or CD8+ T cells sorted from blood, taken in a trial of the OX40 agonist ivuxolimab. The receptors come from an adult with an advanced solid tumor such as melanoma, head and neck, liver or kidney cancer. CDR3s leave out the opening cysteine and the closing phenylalanine or tryptophan. The D gene is left open where the match is weak.

J gene	D gene	V gene	CDR3 protein
TRBJ1-5	NA	TRBV7-8	ASSPAWGGDQPQH
TRBJ1-2	TRBD1	TRBV7-2	ASSSGQGSNGYT
TRBJ2-2	TRBD1	TRBV27	ASSHGQGVSTGELF
TRBJ2-5	NA	TRBV5-1	ASSLGVDSREAQY
TRBJ2-5	TRBD2	TRBV27	ASGELAGGQETQY
TRBJ2-3	NA	TRBV7-2	ASSPARGDTQY
TRBJ1-2	NA	TRBV30	AWSVATAKNIHGYT
TRBJ1-5	TRBD1	TRBV5-1	ASGLDREQPQH
TRBJ2-7	NA	TRBV5-1	ASSSTPPGRALGYEQY
TRBJ1-1	NA	TRBV5-1	ASSLDGGRVTEAF
TRBJ2-1	NA	TRBV19	ASSIARGLSSYNEQF
TRBJ2-6	NA	TRBV28	ASSLAPILSGANVLT
TRBJ2-4	TRBD1	TRBV7-9	ASSPRTGNWDIQY
TRBJ2-7	NA	TRBV5-6	ASSRGGAGYEQY
TRBJ2-5	NA	TRBV6-5	ASRLTLGETQY
TRBJ2-7	TRBD2	TRBV5-1	ASSWGTSGSAYEQY
TRBJ1-4	NA	TRBV27	ASRTSQGEKLF
TRBJ1-3	NA	TRBV5-1	ASSPNDEGNTIY
TRBJ2-3	NA	TRBV11-3	ASSGTQLAPSLDTQY
TRBJ2-6	NA	TRBV15	ATSSNREWASGANVLT
TRBJ2-1	TRBD2	TRBV11-2	ASSSAGTSGISREQF
TRBJ2-7	NA	TRBV11-3	ASSLFGQGKYEQY
TRBJ1-5	TRBD1	TRBV6-4	ARGVTGRDNQPQH
TRBJ1-5	TRBD1	TRBV6-6	ASSYNGRGIAQPQH
TRBJ2-1	NA	TRBV7-9	ASSLSVYNEQF
TRBJ2-2	NA	TRBV19	ASTPGRSRGTGELF
TRBJ2-7	TRBD2	TRBV6-5	ASSKSGRNSYEQY
TRBJ2-3	NA	TRBV9	ASSVGGGRERSKDTQY
TRBJ1-1	NA	TRBV6-6	ASKRSTEAF
TRBJ2-2	TRBD2	TRBV10-1	ASSPGGKAGELF
TRBJ2-2	NA	TRBV14	ASSQDNTGELF
TRBJ2-1	NA	TRBV5-6	ATRADRYNEQF
TRBJ1-5	TRBD1	TRBV19	ASSRQGGNQPQH
TRBJ2-3	TRBD2	TRBV9	ASTPRGGNTDTQY
TRBJ1-2	TRBD1	TRBV6-6	ASRSHDRAAYGYT
TRBJ2-7	NA	TRBV2	AGGGGYEQY
TRBJ2-5	NA	TRBV15	ATSRPPQGGQETQY
TRBJ2-3	NA	TRBV25-1	ASGAGTHTATDTQY
TRBJ2-1	TRBD2	TRBV7-8	ASSPGGGNNEQF
TRBJ2-7	NA	TRBV5-6	ASSLRVYEQY
TRBJ2-3	NA	TRBV1	TSSQDLSASGTDTQY
TRBJ2-1	TRBD1	TRBV2	ASISDRAGNEQF
TRBJ1-1	NA	TRBV10-3	ASQGETEAF
TRBJ1-1	NA	TRBV4-1	ASSQGAWTTEAF